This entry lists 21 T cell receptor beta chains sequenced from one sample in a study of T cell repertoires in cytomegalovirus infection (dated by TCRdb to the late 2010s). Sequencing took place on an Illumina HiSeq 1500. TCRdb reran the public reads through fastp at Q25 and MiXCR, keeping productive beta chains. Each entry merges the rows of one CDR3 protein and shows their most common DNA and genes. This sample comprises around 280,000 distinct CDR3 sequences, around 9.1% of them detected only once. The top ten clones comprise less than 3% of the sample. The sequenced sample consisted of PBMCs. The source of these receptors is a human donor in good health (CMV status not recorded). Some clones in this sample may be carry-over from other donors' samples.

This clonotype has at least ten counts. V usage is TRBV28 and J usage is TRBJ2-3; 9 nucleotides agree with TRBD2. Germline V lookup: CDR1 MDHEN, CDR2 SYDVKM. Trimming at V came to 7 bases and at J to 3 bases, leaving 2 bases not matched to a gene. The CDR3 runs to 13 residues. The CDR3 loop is CASTAGGTDTQYF. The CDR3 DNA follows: TGTGCCAGCACCGCGGGGGGGACAGATACGCAGTATTTT.

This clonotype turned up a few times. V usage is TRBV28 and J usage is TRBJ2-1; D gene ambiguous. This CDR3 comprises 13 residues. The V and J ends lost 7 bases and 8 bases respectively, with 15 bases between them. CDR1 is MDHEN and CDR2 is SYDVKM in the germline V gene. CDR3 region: CASNNRLSDEQFF. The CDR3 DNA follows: TGTGCCAGCAATAACCGACTTAGTGATGAGCAGTTCTTC.

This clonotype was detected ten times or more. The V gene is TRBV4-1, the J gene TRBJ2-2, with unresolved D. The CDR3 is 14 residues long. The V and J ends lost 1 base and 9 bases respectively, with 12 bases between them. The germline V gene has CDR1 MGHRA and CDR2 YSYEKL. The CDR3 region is CASSQGNVRRELFF. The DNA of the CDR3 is TGCGCCAGCAGCCAAGGGAACGTTCGACGGGAGCTGTTTTTT.

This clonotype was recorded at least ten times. The CDR3 coding sequence is TGTGCCAGCAGCCCCAGCGGACGGAATAGTGAGCAGTTCTTC. It specifies CASSPSGRNSEQFF. This chain links TRBV7-2 with TRBJ2-1, with TRBD2 as a possible D gene (5 bases). In germline, CDR1 is SGHTA, CDR2 FQGNSA. V was shortened by 5 bases and J by 9 bases, with 17 bases between the two germline ends. The CDR3 is made up of 14 amino acids.

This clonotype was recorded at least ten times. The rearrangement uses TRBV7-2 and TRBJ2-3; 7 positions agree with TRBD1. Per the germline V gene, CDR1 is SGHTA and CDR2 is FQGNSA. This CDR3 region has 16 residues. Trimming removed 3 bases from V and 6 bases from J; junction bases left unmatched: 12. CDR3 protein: CASSFTTGNVGDTQYF. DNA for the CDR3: TGTGCCAGCAGCTTTACGACAGGGAATGTCGGGGATACGCAGTATTTT.

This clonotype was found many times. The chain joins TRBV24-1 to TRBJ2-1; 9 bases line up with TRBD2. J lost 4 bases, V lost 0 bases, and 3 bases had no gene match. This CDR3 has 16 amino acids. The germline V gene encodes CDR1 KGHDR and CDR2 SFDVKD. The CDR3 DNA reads TGTGCCACCAGTGATTTGCATAGCGGGGGTTACAATGAGCAGTTCTTC. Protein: CATSDLHSGGYNEQFF.

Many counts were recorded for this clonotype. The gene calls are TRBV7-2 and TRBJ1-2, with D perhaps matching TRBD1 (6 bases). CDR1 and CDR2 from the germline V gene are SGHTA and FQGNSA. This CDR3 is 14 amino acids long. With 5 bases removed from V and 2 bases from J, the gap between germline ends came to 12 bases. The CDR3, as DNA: TGTGCCAGCAGCGGATGGACAGCAAACTATGGCTACACCTTC. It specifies CASSGWTANYGYTF.

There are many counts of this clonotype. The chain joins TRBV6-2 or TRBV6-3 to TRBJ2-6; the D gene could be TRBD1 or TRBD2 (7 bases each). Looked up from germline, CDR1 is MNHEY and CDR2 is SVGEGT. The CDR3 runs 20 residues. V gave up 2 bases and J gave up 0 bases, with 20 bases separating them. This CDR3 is CASSYLPGGGENSGANVLTF. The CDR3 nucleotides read TGTGCCAGCAGTTACCTCCCAGGGGGGGGGGAGAACTCTGGGGCCAACGTCCTGACTTTC.

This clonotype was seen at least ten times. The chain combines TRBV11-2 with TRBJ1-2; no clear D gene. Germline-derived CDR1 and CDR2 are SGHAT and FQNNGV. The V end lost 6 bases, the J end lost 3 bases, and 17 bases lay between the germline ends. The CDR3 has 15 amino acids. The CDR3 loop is CASSSSDTRHYGYTF. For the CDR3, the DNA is TGTGCCAGCAGTTCGTCAGACACGCGGCACTATGGCTACACCTTC.

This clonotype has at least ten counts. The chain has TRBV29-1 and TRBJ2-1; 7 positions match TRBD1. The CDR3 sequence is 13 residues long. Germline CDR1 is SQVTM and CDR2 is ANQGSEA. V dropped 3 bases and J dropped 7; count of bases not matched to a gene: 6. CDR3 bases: TGCAGCGTTGAGGCTCAGGGGGAGAATGAGCAGTTCTTC. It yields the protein CSVEAQGENEQFF.

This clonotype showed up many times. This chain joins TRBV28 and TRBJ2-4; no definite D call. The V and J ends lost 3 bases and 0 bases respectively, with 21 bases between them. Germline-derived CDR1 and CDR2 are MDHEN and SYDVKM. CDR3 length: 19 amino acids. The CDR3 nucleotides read TGTGCCAGCAGTTTTCCTGGAAATCAGGCCGCGATAGCCAAAAACATTCAGTACTTC. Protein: CASSFPGNQAAIAKNIQYF. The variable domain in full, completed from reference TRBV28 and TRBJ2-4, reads DVKVTQSSRYLVKRTGEKVFLECVQDMDHENMFWYRQDPGLGLRLIYFSYDVKMKEKGDIPEGYSVSREKKERFSLILESASTNQTSMYLCASSFPGNQAAIAKNIQYFGAGTRLSVL.

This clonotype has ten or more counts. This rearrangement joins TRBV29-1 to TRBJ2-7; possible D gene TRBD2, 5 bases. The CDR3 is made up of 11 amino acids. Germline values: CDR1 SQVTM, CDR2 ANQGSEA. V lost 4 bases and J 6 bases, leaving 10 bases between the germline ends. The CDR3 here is CSVGWGAEQYF. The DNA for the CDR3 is TGCAGCGTTGGTTGGGGAGCCGAGCAGTACTTC.

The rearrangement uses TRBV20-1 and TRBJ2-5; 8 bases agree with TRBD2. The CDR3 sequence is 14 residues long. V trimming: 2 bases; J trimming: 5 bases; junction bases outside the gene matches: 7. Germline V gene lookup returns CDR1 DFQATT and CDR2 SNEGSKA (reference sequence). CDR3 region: CSARISGAGETQYF. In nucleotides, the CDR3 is TGCAGTGCTAGAATTAGCGGGGCCGGGGAGACCCAGTACTTC.

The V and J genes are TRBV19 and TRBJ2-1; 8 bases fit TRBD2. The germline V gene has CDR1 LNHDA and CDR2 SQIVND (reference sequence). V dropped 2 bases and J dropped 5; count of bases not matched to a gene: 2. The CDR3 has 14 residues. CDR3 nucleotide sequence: TGTGCCAGTAGTATACAGCGGGGGAACAATGAGCAGTTCTTC. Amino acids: CASSIQRGNNEQFF.

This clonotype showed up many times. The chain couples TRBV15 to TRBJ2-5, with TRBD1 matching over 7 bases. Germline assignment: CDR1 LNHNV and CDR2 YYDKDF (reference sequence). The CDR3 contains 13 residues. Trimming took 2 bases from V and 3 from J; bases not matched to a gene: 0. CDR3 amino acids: CATSRQGEETQYF. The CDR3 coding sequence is TGTGCCACCAGCAGACAGGGGGAAGAGACCCAGTACTTC.

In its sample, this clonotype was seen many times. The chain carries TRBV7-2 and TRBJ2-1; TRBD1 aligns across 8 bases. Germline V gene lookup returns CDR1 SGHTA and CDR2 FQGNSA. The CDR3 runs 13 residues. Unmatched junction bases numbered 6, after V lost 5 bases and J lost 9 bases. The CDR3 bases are TGTGCCAGCAGCCCGACAGGGGCTCCTGAGCAGTTCTTC. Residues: CASSPTGAPEQFF.

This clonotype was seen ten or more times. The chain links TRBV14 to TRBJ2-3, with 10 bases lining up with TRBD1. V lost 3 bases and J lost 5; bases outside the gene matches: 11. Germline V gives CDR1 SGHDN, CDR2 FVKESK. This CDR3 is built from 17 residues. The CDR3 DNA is TGTGCCAGCAGCCATGAACGACAGGGGGCATGGATAGATACGCAGTATTTT. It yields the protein CASSHERQGAWIDTQYF. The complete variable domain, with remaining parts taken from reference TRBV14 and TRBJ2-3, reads EAGVTQFPSHSVIEKGQTVTLRCDPISGHDNLYWYRRVMGKEIKFLLHFVKESKQDESGMPNNRFLAERTGGTYSTLKVQPAELEDSGVYFCASSHERQGAWIDTQYFGPGTRLTVL.

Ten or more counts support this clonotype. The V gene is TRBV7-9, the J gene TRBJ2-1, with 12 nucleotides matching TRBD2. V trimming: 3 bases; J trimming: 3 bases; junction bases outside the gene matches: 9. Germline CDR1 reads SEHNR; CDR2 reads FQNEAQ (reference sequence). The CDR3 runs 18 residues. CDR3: CASSFGASGGAGYNEQFF. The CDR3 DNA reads TGTGCCAGCAGCTTCGGGGCTAGCGGGGGGGCCGGCTACAATGAGCAGTTCTTC.

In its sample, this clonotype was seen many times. This CDR3 reads CASSPPSGGPSEQYF. CDR3 bases: TGTGCCAGCTCACCGCCTAGCGGGGGGCCCTCCGAGCAGTACTTC. The V call is TRBV18, the J call TRBJ2-7; 11 nucleotides align to TRBD2. Germline CDR1 KGHSH, CDR2 LQKENI. The V and J ends lost 3 bases and 6 bases, in that order; junction bases with no gene match: 7. This CDR3 is built from 15 residues.

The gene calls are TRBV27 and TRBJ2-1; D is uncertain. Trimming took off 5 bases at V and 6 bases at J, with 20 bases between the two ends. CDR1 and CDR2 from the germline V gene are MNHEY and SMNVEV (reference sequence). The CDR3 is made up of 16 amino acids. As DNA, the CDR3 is TGTGCCAGCAGTAGCCTAATTTATTTGAACTCCAATGAGCAGTTCTTC. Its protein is CASSSLIYLNSNEQFF.

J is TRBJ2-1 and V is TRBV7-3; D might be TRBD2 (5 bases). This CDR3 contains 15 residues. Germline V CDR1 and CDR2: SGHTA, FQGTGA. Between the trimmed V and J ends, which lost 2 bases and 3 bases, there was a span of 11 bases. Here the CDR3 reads CASSLGSALYNEQFF. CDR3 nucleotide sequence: TGTGCCAGCAGCTTAGGGAGCGCCCTCTACAATGAGCAGTTCTTC.